This is a list of T cell receptor beta chains from one sample in a study of PD-L1 blockade in urothelial cancer. Assay used: immunoSEQ multiplex PCR; TCRdb lists only in-frame clones, some missing. The sample includes some 120,000 clones, around nine tenths seen only once; the top ten take 1.5% to 2%. Sequences were derived from PBMCs, sampled around atezolizumab (anti-PD-L1) treatment. Receptors were obtained from a man in his sixties with urothelial cancer. Each CDR3 is given with its conserved first and last residue. The D gene is left open where the match is weak. Size tells how often a clone was seen (once, few, many) or the class of an expanded clone, and some rows leave it out.

v_gene: TRBV6-1
abundance: -
j_gene: TRBJ2-7
d_gene: -
CDR3aa: CASSEAASYEQYF
CDR3nt: TGTGCCAGCAGTGAAGCGGCCAGCTACGAGCAGTACTTC

v_gene: TRBV6-1
abundance: -
j_gene: TRBJ1-2
d_gene: -
CDR3aa: CASILSTGGYGYTF
CDR3nt: TGTGCCAGCATCCTCAGTACGGGGGGCTATGGCTACACCTTC

v_gene: TRBV5-1
abundance: -
j_gene: TRBJ2-7
d_gene: -
CDR3aa: CASSWRTSGEQYF
CDR3nt: TGCGCCAGCAGCTGGAGGACTTCTGGCGAGCAGTACTTC

v_gene: TRBV7-2
abundance: -
j_gene: TRBJ2-1
d_gene: TRBD2
CDR3aa: CASSLAGASYNEQFF
CDR3nt: TGTGCCAGCAGCCTAGCGGGGGCCTCCTACAATGAGCAGTTCTTC

v_gene: TRBV15
abundance: -
j_gene: TRBJ2-2
d_gene: TRBD2
CDR3aa: CATSPAGGYTGELFF
CDR3nt: TGTGCCACCAGCCCAGCGGGAGGATACACCGGGGAGCTGTTTTTT

v_gene: TRBV7-6
abundance: -
j_gene: TRBJ2-7
d_gene: TRBD2
CDR3aa: CASSPGTISYEQYF
CDR3nt: TGTGCCAGCAGCCCCGGGACTATCTCCTACGAGCAGTACTTC

v_gene: TRBV11-3
abundance: -
j_gene: TRBJ1-6
d_gene: -
CDR3aa: CASSLGGDSPLHF
CDR3nt: TGTGCCAGCAGCTTAGGGGGCGATTCACCCCTCCACTTT

v_gene: TRBV5-1
abundance: -
j_gene: TRBJ2-7
d_gene: -
CDR3aa: CASSLEGSTAYEQYF
CDR3nt: TGCGCCAGCAGCTTGGAGGGGTCAACCGCTTACGAGCAGTACTTC

v_gene: TRBV27
abundance: few
j_gene: TRBJ1-5
d_gene: TRBD1
CDR3aa: CASSFAGTDNQPQHF
CDR3nt: TGTGCCAGCAGTTTTGCGGGGACAGACAATCAGCCCCAGCATTTT

v_gene: TRBV7-9
abundance: -
j_gene: TRBJ2-7
d_gene: -
CDR3aa: CASSLVDEQYF
CDR3nt: TGTGCCAGCAGCTTAGTAGACGAGCAGTACTTC

v_gene: TRBV5-6
abundance: -
j_gene: TRBJ2-2
d_gene: -
CDR3aa: CASSLDLGRGTGELFF
CDR3nt: TGTGCCAGCAGCTTGGATTTGGGGAGGGGGACCGGGGAGCTGTTTTTT

v_gene: TRBV12-5
abundance: once
j_gene: TRBJ2-1
d_gene: -
CDR3aa: CASGSLYNEQFF
CDR3nt: TGTGCTAGTGGTTCCCTCTACAATGAGCAGTTCTTC

v_gene: TRBV27
abundance: -
j_gene: TRBJ1-5
d_gene: TRBD1
CDR3aa: CASWRQGGNQPQHF
CDR3nt: TGTGCCAGCTGGAGACAGGGCGGCAATCAGCCCCAGCATTTT

v_gene: TRBV5-6
abundance: -
j_gene: TRBJ1-1
d_gene: TRBD1
CDR3aa: CASSLGGQGAFF
CDR3nt: TGTGCCAGCAGCTTGGGCGGACAGGGGGCTTTCTTT

v_gene: TRBV7-3
abundance: once
j_gene: TRBJ2-7
d_gene: TRBD2
CDR3aa: CASSPNGGSPTYEQYF
CDR3nt: TGTGCCAGCAGCCCCAATGGCGGGAGTCCGACCTACGAGCAGTACTTC

v_gene: TRBV2
abundance: -
j_gene: TRBJ2-5
d_gene: TRBD2
CDR3aa: CASRGLAGGSGETQYF
CDR3nt: TGTGCCAGCCGGGGACTAGCGGGAGGGTCGGGAGAGACCCAGTACTTC

v_gene: TRBV7-2
abundance: -
j_gene: TRBJ2-7
d_gene: TRBD2
CDR3aa: CASRRTGTSEQYF
CDR3nt: TGTGCCAGCAGACGCACCGGGACTAGTGAGCAGTACTTC

v_gene: TRBV9
abundance: -
j_gene: TRBJ1-5
d_gene: -
CDR3aa: CASSVGTNQPQHF
CDR3nt: TGTGCCAGCAGCGTAGGGACTAATCAGCCCCAGCATTTT

v_gene: TRBV7-3
abundance: once
j_gene: TRBJ2-1
d_gene: TRBD2
CDR3aa: CASSSGLAAQGEQFF
CDR3nt: TGTGCCAGCAGCTCGGGACTAGCGGCACAAGGTGAGCAGTTCTTC

v_gene: TRBV30
abundance: -
j_gene: TRBJ2-7
d_gene: -
CDR3aa: CAWSVLEEGEQYF
CDR3nt: TGTGCCTGGAGTGTACTAGAGGAGGGGGAGCAGTACTTC

v_gene: TRBV21-1
abundance: -
j_gene: TRBJ1-2
d_gene: -
CDR3aa: CASSKPGTEVPGCNYGYTF
CDR3nt: TGTGCCAGCAGCAAGCCAGGGACAGAGGTCCCGGGTTGCAACTATGGCTACACCTTC

v_gene: TRBV1
abundance: -
j_gene: TRBJ1-2
d_gene: -
CDR3aa: CTSSQDPLSGGDGYTF
CDR3nt: TGCACCAGCAGCCAAGATCCCCTCTCTGGGGGGGATGGCTACACCTTC

v_gene: TRBV5-4
abundance: -
j_gene: TRBJ2-7
d_gene: -
CDR3aa: CASSLGGDYEQYF
CDR3nt: TGTGCCAGCAGCTTAGGAGGGGACTACGAGCAGTACTTC

v_gene: TRBV19
abundance: -
j_gene: TRBJ1-2
d_gene: TRBD1
CDR3aa: CASSITGGTGYTF
CDR3nt: TGTGCCAGTAGTATAACAGGGGGAACTGGCTACACCTTC

v_gene: TRBV5-4
abundance: -
j_gene: TRBJ1-1
d_gene: TRBD1
CDR3aa: CASRLTGGSDTEAFF
CDR3nt: TGTGCCAGCAGGTTGACAGGGGGGTCGGACACTGAAGCTTTCTTT

v_gene: TRBV10-3
abundance: -
j_gene: TRBJ1-1
d_gene: TRBD1
CDR3aa: CAISRGGTGPMNTEAFF
CDR3nt: TGTGCCATCAGTCGGGGGGGGACAGGGCCTATGAACACTGAAGCTTTCTTT

v_gene: TRBV19
abundance: -
j_gene: TRBJ2-1
d_gene: TRBD2
CDR3aa: CASTLRGGGEQFF
CDR3nt: TGTGCCAGTACCCTTCGGGGGGGAGGTGAGCAGTTCTTC

v_gene: TRBV11-3
abundance: -
j_gene: TRBJ2-5
d_gene: TRBD2
CDR3aa: CASSETSGSGETQYF
CDR3nt: TGTGCCAGCAGCGAGACTAGCGGGAGTGGAGAGACCCAGTACTTC

v_gene: TRBV14
abundance: once
j_gene: TRBJ1-5
d_gene: TRBD1
CDR3aa: CASSQTGGGYQPQHF
CDR3nt: TGTGCCAGCAGCCAGACAGGGGGCGGCTATCAGCCCCAGCATTTT

v_gene: TRBV7-9
abundance: -
j_gene: TRBJ2-3
d_gene: TRBD2
CDR3aa: CASSLARSSGTPDTQYF
CDR3nt: TGTGCCAGCAGCTTAGCGCGGTCTAGCGGGACCCCAGATACGCAGTATTTT

v_gene: TRBV5-1
abundance: -
j_gene: TRBJ1-4
d_gene: -
CDR3aa: CASSLNPQAPLATNEKLFF
CDR3nt: TGCGCCAGCAGCCTAAACCCTCAGGCACCGTTGGCAACTAATGAAAAACTGTTTTTT